Reported below is one TCR beta chain. Its antigen is undetermined. From germline, CDR1 is MNHNS and CDR2 SASEGT. The CDR3 is 13 amino acids. Trimming left V 6 bases short and J 2 bases short, with 10 bases between. PCR involved 60 Vbeta and 13 Jbeta primers. Libraries were prepared by immunoSEQ multiplex PCR; TCRdb keeps only in-frame clonotypes and omits some of them. The table records approximately 170,000 clones, 55% to 80% of them present only once. This entry is derived from a study of cytomegalovirus exposure and HLA in healthy donors. Study-level findings and limits: After further analysis at a later stage, 15,000 to 20,000 TCR beta sequences were associated with HLA alleles at 0.05 false discovery rate. The study listed roughly 160 cytomegalovirus-associated TCR beta chains.

The rearrangement uses TRBV6-1 and TRBJ1-2, with TRBD1 as a possible D gene (6 bases). The origin of this receptor is a woman aged 18-29 years in good health and CMV-seropositive. Sequenced input: PBMCs. Written as DNA, the CDR3 is TGTGCCAGCAGGCTAGACAGGAACTATGGCTACACCTTC. This sequence encodes CASRLDRNYGYTF.